This T cell receptor beta chain was recorded in a study of long-term antiretroviral therapy in people with HIV. Survey level was the resolution at which the v3.0 immunoSEQ assay ran. The repertoire was sequenced with immunoSEQ multiplex PCR; TCRdb's copy has only in-frame clones and lacks some. Seen here are 20,000 to 25,000 clones, around 87% observed once, and the top ten hold 3.3%. General study points: Blood dates from the mid-2000s to the late 2010s, possibly under older ART regimens. Clones that had undergone expansion before ART dominated the repertoire at all time points.

The V end was cut by 6 bases, the J end by 3 bases, with 6 bases between. The CDR3 is made up of 11 amino acids. Germline-derived CDR1 and CDR2 are MDHEN and SYDVKM. Treatment of all HIV participants took place in the United States. Specimens carried about 1-10 million cryopreserved PBMC before DNA extraction. Note on this clone: Its antigen is currently unknown.

The sample was unsorted PBMCs, taken 2.6 years after starting antiretroviral therapy. The gene calls are TRBV28 and TRBJ2-7; possible D gene TRBD1, 5 bases. The source of this sequence is a woman aged 45-60 years with HIV. CDR3 region: CASSDSYEQYF. The CDR3 nucleotides read TGTGCCAGCAGCGACAGCTACGAGCAGTACTTC.